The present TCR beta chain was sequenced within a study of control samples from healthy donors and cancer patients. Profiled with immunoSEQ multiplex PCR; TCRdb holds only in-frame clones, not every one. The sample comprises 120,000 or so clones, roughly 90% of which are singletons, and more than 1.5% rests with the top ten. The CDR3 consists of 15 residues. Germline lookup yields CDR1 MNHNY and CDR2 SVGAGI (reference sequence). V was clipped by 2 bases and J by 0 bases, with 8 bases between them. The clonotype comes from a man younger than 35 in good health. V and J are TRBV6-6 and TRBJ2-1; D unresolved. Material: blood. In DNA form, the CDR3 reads TGTGCCAGCAGTTACAGGTCTAGCTCCTACAATGAGCAGTTCTTC. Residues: CASSYRSSSYNEQFF.